Presented here are 8 T cell receptor beta chains from one specimen sequenced in a study of graft-versus-host responses after intestinal transplantation. Some clones are missing from TCRdb's copy, which holds only in-frame ones; the method was immunoSEQ multiplex PCR. The repertoire includes over 100,000 clones, 90% to 95% of them detected once, and 3% to 3.5% sits in the top ten. No antigen is known for these receptors. The material was unstimulated CD8+ T cells sorted from spleen or lymph node cells, obtained before intestinal transplant. Receptor source: a human donor who received an intestinal transplant.

This clone was seen a single time. The chain employs TRBV10-3 and TRBJ2-1, with no clear D. Germline V gives CDR1 ENHRY, CDR2 SYGVKD. Trimming removed 6 bases from V and 9 bases from J, with 9 bases in between. The CDR3 runs to 11 residues. The CDR3 DNA is TGTGCCATCAGGAGTTTGTTTGAGCAGTTCTTC. Its protein product is CAIRSLFEQFF.

This rearrangement joins TRBV9 to TRBJ2-7, with D possibly being TRBD2 (6 bases). Germline-derived CDR1 and CDR2 are SGDLS and YYNGEE. Deletions cut 4 bases from V and 0 bases from J, with 17 bases between. CDR3 length: 16 residues. The CDR3 region has the DNA TGTGCCAGCAGCTCCGACCCTCTAGCGAACTCCTACGAGCAGTACTTC. This sequence encodes CASSSDPLANSYEQYF.

V and J are TRBV10-3 and TRBJ2-2; D call uncertain. V was shortened by 2 bases and J by 1 base, with 8 bases between the two germline ends. The CDR3 has 15 amino acids. Germline-derived CDR1 and CDR2 are ENHRY and SYGVKD. This CDR3 is CAISEVRGNTGELFF. The CDR3, as DNA: TGTGCCATCAGTGAGGTCCGAGGGAACACCGGGGAGCTGTTTTTT.

The chain has TRBV9 and TRBJ1-1, with 7 bases lining up with TRBD1. Germline CDR1 and CDR2: SGDLS and YYNGEE. The length of the CDR3 is 15 residues. The V gene end was trimmed by 4 bases and the J gene end by 2 bases; junction bases not matched to a gene: 8. CDR3 DNA sequence: TGTGCCAGCAGCCCCCAGGGGGGCATTAACACTGAAGCTTTCTTT. The encoded protein is CASSPQGGINTEAFF.

The chain is built from TRBV27 and TRBJ2-7; D remains unclear. Germline CDR1 reads MNHEY; CDR2 reads SMNVEV (reference sequence). V was clipped by 3 bases and J by 3 bases, with 9 bases between them. The CDR3 extends over 13 amino acids. DNA for the CDR3: TGTGCCAGCAGTTTTTCAGCCAGCTACGAGCAGTACTTC. Protein product: CASSFSASYEQYF.

The J gene is TRBJ2-7, the V gene TRBV11-1; 7 positions agree with TRBD2. CDR1 and CDR2 from the germline V gene are SGHAT and FQDESV (reference sequence). With V trimmed by 1 base and J by 8 bases, 2 bases remained unmatched. The CDR3 consists of 12 residues. CDR3 DNA sequence: TGTGCCAGCAGCTTAGTCGGGAGGAAGCAGTACTTC. Amino acid sequence: CASSLVGRKQYF. Drawing the rest from reference TRBV11-1 and TRBJ2-7, the complete variable domain is EAEVAQSPRYKITEKSQAVAFWCDPISGHATLYWYRQILGQGPELLVQFQDESVVDDSQLPKDRFSAERLKGVDSTLKIQPAELGDSAMYLCASSLVGRKQYFGPGTRLTVT.

This chain connects TRBV6-5 to TRBJ2-2; TRBD1 might be the D (5 bases). Germline lookup yields CDR1 MNHEY and CDR2 SVGAGI. Trimming left V 2 bases short and J 1 base short, with 11 bases between. This CDR3 has 16 amino acids. CDR3 sequence reads: CASSYTTGWNTGELFF. DNA for the CDR3: TGTGCCAGCAGTTACACCACAGGATGGAACACCGGGGAGCTGTTTTTT.

This clone was detected only once. The chain recombines TRBV9 with TRBJ2-5; TRBD2 matches at 8 bases. Germline CDR1 SGDLS, CDR2 YYNGEE. The CDR3 spans 16 residues. V gave up 3 bases and J gave up 2 bases; unmatched junction bases: 9. The CDR3 region is CASSANPTSVQETQYF. In DNA form, the CDR3 reads TGTGCCAGCAGCGCCAATCCGACTAGCGTACAAGAGACCCAGTACTTC.